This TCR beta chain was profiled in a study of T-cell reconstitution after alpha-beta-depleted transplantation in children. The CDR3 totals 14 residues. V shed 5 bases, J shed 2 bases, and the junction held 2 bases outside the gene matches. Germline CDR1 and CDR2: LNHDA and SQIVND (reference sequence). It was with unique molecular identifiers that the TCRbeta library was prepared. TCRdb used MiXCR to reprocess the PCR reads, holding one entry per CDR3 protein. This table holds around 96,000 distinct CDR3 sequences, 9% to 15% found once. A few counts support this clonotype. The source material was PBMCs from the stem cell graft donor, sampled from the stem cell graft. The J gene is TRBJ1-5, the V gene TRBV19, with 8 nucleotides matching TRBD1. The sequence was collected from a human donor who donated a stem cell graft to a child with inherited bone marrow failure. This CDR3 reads CASSPGGGNQPQHF. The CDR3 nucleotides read TGTGCCAGTAGTCCAGGGGGCGGCAATCAGCCCCAGCATTTT.